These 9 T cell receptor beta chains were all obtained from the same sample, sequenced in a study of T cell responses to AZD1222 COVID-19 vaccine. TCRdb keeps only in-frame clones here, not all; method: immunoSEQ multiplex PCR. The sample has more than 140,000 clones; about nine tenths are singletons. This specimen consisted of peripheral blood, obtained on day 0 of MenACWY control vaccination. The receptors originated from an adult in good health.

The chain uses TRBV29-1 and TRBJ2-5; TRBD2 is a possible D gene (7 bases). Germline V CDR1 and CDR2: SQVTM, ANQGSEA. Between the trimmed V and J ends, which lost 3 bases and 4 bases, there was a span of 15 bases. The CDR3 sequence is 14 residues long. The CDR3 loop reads CSVETGGIGETQYF. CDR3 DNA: TGCAGCGTTGAGACGGGGGGCATTGGAGAGACCCAGTACTTC.

This CDR3 reads CASSQPTGIGTEAFF. CDR3 nucleotide sequence: TGCGCCAGCAGCCAGCCGACAGGGATCGGGACTGAAGCTTTCTTT. The chain combines TRBV4-1 with TRBJ1-1; 7 positions agree with TRBD1. CDR3 length: 15 amino acids. Trimming at V came to 3 bases and at J to 5 bases, leaving 9 bases not matched to a gene. Germline CDR1 reads MGHRA; CDR2 reads YSYEKL.

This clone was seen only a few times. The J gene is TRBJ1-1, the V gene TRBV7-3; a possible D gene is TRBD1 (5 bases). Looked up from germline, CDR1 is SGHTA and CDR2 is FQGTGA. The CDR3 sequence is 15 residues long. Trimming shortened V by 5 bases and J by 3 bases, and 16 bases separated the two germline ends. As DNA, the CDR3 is TGTGCCAGCAGCCCCAGAGGGTGGGGCGACACTGAAGCTTTCTTT. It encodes CASSPRGWGDTEAFF.

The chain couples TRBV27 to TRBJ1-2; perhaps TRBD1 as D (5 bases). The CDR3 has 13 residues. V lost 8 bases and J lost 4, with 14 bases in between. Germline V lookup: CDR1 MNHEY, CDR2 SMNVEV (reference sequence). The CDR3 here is CASSPGGVYGYTF. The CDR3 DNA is TGTGCCAGCTCACCGGGGGGGGTCTATGGCTACACCTTC.

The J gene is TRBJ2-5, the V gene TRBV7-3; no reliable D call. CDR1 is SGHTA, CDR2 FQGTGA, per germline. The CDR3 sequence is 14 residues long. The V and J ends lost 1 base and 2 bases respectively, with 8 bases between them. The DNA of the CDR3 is TGTGCCAGCAGCTTAAGGTCAGGTCAAGAGACCCAGTACTTC. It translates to CASSLRSGQETQYF.

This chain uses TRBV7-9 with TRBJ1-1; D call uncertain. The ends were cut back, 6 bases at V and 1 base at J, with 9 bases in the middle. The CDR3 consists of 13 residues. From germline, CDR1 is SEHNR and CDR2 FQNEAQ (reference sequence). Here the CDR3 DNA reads TGTGCCAGCAGTCAAGGCCAGAACACTGAAGCTTTCTTT. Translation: CASSQGQNTEAFF.

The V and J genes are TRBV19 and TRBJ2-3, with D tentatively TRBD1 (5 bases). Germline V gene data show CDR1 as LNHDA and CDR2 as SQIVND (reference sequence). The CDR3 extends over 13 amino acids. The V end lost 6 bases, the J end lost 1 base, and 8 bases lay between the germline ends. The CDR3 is CASRGVGTDTQYF. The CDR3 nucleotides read TGTGCCAGTAGAGGGGTAGGCACAGATACGCAGTATTTT. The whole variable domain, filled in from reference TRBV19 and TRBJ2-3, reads DGGITQSPKYLFRKEGQNVTLSCEQNLNHDAMYWYRQDPGQGLRLIYYSQIVNDFQKGDIAEGYSVSREKKESFPLTVTSAQKNPTAFYLCASRGVGTDTQYFGPGTRLTVL.

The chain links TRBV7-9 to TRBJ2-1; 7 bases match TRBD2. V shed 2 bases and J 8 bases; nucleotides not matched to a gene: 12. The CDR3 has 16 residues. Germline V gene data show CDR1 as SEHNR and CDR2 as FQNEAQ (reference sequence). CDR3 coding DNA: TGTGCCAGCAGCTTAATGACTAGCAGGGCTCGGGATGAGCAGTTCTTC. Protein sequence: CASSLMTSRARDEQFF.

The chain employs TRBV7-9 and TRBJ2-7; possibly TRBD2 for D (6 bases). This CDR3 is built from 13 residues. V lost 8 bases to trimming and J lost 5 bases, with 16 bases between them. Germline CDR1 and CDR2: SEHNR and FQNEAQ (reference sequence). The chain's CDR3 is CASAGSGKDEQYF. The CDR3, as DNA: TGTGCCAGCGCGGGGTCGGGGAAGGACGAGCAGTACTTC.